The T cell receptor beta chain described here comes from a study of OX40 agonist ivuxolimab in advanced cancers. Clones were sequenced by immunoSEQ multiplex PCR, and TCRdb holds only the in-frame ones, with some missing. The sample consists of some 57,000 clones, 82% of them appearing once. The TCR was taken from an adult with an advanced solid tumor such as melanoma, head and neck, liver or kidney cancer. The sequences come from CD4+ or CD8+ T cells sorted from blood, collected in a trial of the OX40 agonist ivuxolimab.

CDR3 coding DNA: TGTGCCAGCTCACGAAGCGCGGGGGGGACCTACAATGAGCAGTTCTTC. Protein product: CASSRSAGGTYNEQFF. The rearrangement uses TRBV18 and TRBJ2-1; 9 bases are a match to TRBD2. V shed 4 bases, J shed 2 bases, and the junction held 6 bases outside the gene matches. Germline assignment: CDR1 KGHSH and CDR2 LQKENI. CDR3 length: 16 residues.